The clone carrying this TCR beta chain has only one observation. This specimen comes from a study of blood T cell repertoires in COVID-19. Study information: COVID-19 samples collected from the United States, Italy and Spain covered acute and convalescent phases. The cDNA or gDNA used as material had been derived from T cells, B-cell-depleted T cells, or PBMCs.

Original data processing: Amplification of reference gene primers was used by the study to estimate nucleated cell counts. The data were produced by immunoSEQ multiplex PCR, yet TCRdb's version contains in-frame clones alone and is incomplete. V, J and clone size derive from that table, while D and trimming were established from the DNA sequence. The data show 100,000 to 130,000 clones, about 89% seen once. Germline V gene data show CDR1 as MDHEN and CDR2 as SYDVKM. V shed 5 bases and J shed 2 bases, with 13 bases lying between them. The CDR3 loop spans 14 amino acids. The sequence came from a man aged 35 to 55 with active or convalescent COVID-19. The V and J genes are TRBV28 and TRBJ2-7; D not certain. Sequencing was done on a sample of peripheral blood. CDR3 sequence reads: CASSPAAPAYEQYF. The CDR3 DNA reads TGTGCCAGCAGTCCAGCAGCGCCCGCCTACGAGCAGTACTTC.